This T cell receptor (beta chain) is from a study of cytomegalovirus exposure and HLA in healthy donors. General observations from the study: Indistinguishability led to the exclusion of some V segments, TRBV6-2 and TRBV6-3 included. Most of the TCR beta V segments (in an earlier analysis) were productive either about 87% or about 30% of the time. Reported findings show TCR beta sequences accurately forecast HLA-A and HLA-B alleles in most subjects.

CDR3 length equals 15 residues. V was pared by 6 bases and J by 5 bases, with 7 bases of the junction left unmatched. Per the germline V gene, CDR1 is SGHRS and CDR2 is YFSETQ. The PCR had 60 Vbeta and 13 Jbeta primers. The assay was immunoSEQ multiplex PCR, and TCRdb's table has in-frame clones only and misses some. The sample lists 110,000 to 150,000 clones; more than 75% were seen once. Notes on this clone: Antigen: not known.

Those who donated were healthy bone marrow donors. The material sequenced was PBMCs. The chain is built from TRBV5-1 and TRBJ2-1; 11 positions agree with TRBD2. This clonotype originated in a female donor in good health and CMV-seronegative. DNA of the CDR3: TGCGCCAGCATAGAGGGACTAGCGGCCAACAATGAGCAGTTCTTC. It codes for CASIEGLAANNEQFF.